Listed here are 28 T cell receptor beta chains from one sample, sequenced in a study of T cells in Graves' hyperthyroidism and ophthalmopathy (dated by TCRdb to about 2019). The library was prepared using multiplex PCR. The reads were generated on an Illumina HiSeq 2000. TCR beta CDR3 regions were amplified from RNA transcripts. A first-round RT-PCR of the TCR CDR3 used the HTBI primer set with the Qiagen OneStep RT-PCR kit. The public reads were run again by TCRdb, first through fastp at Q25 and then through MiXCR, and only productive beta chains were kept. One record per CDR3 amino acid sequence lists the most common genes and DNA. Counted in this sample were around 420,000 distinct CDR3 sequences; approximately 14% of them appeared once. The ten largest clonotypes hold 5% to 6.5% of the sample. Sequences were obtained from blood. These receptors all come from a woman in her late teens or twenties with Graves' hyperthyroidism.

This clonotype occurred a few times. The chain is built from TRBV5-1 and TRBJ1-4; D call uncertain. This CDR3 is built from 14 residues. CDR1 is SGHRS, CDR2 YFSETQ, per germline. Trimming took off 0 bases at V and 4 bases at J, with 7 bases between the two ends. The CDR3 sequence: CASSLADINEKLFF. CDR3 DNA: TGCGCCAGCAGCTTGGCAGACATTAATGAAAAACTGTTTTTT.

This clonotype was found a few times. The DNA of the CDR3 is TGTGCCAGCAGTGAGGCAGGTGGGGGGAGCGGTGAGCAGTTCTTC. Protein: CASSEAGGGSGEQFF. V is TRBV2 and J is TRBJ2-1; TRBD2 is a possible D gene (6 bases). The length of the CDR3 is 15 residues. V lost 3 bases and J lost 9, with 18 bases in between. In germline, CDR1 is SNHLY, CDR2 FYNNEI. Based on the CDR3 plus reference TRBV2 and TRBJ2-1, the full variable domain is EPEVTQTPSHQVTQMGQEVILRCVPISNHLYFYWYRQILGQKVEFLVSFYNNEISEKSEIFDDQFSVERPDGSNFTLKIRSTKLEDSAMYFCASSEAGGGSGEQFFGPGTRLTVL.

The sample holds many counts of this clonotype. The CDR3 protein is CASSLVSGSSNEQFF. In DNA form, the CDR3 reads TGTGCCAGCAGCTTGGTTAGCGGGAGTAGCAATGAGCAGTTCTTC. V and J are TRBV11-3 and TRBJ2-1; 9 bases map to TRBD2. V lost 3 bases and J lost 6; bases outside the gene matches: 6. The CDR3 has 15 residues. Germline CDR1 reads SGHNT; CDR2 reads YENEEA.

This chain uses TRBV6-1 with TRBJ1-1; D possibly corresponds to TRBD1 (6 bases). From germline, CDR1 is MNHNS and CDR2 SASEGT. The germline V and J ends were trimmed by 6 bases and 6 bases, with 8 bases remaining between them. The CDR3 length is 11 residues. The CDR3 protein is CASRWGPEAFF. The CDR3 bases are TGTGCCAGCAGATGGGGGCCTGAAGCTTTCTTT.

This clonotype was recorded at least ten times. The V call is TRBV12-3 or TRBV12-4, the J call TRBJ1-2; 9 bases fit TRBD1. The CDR3 spans 15 residues. V gave up 7 bases and J gave up 4 bases; unmatched junction bases: 10. Here the CDR3 DNA reads TGTGCCAGCACCCCGACAGGGGGTTTAAGCTATGGCTACACCTTC. This sequence encodes CASTPTGGLSYGYTF.

The chain couples TRBV2 to TRBJ1-1, with 11 bases identical to TRBD1. This CDR3 is 15 amino acids long. Germline CDR1 and CDR2: SNHLY and FYNNEI. The ends lost 6 bases at V and 5 bases at J; junction bases unmatched: 8. The CDR3 is CASSRKDRGRTEAFF. The CDR3, as DNA: TGTGCCAGCAGCCGCAAGGACAGGGGGCGGACTGAAGCTTTCTTT.

This clonotype was seen a few times. The rearrangement uses TRBV18 and TRBJ2-7; unclear D gene. From germline, CDR1 is KGHSH and CDR2 LQKENI. CDR3 length equals 13 residues. Trimming left V 2 bases short and J 2 bases short, with 7 bases between. The CDR3 coding sequence is TGTGCCAGCTCACCAACGGGTGCCTACGAGCAGTACTTC. The encoded protein is CASSPTGAYEQYF.

This rearrangement joins TRBV6-5 to TRBJ2-1, with 9 positions matching TRBD1. The junction had 1 base not matched to a gene; V was cut back by 2 bases and J by 2 bases. CDR3 length: 15 amino acids. Germline V gives CDR1 MNHEY, CDR2 SVGAGI. The CDR3 coding sequence is TGTGCCAGCAGTTACGGGACAGGGCCCTACAATGAGCAGTTCTTC. This codes for CASSYGTGPYNEQFF.

This clonotype has ten or more counts. The chain recombines TRBV7-9 with TRBJ2-5; D remains ambiguous. V lost 4 bases to trimming and J lost 2 bases, with 11 bases between them. The CDR3 loop spans 14 amino acids. Germline V CDR1 and CDR2: SEHNR, FQNEAQ (reference sequence). The CDR3, as DNA: TGTGCCAGCAGCTGGGGTGGCAGTCAAGAGACCCAGTACTTC. Amino acids: CASSWGGSQETQYF.

This clonotype was seen at least ten times. J is TRBJ2-1 and V is TRBV30, with 13 bases fitting TRBD2. The CDR3 is 12 residues long. From germline, CDR1 is GTSNPN and CDR2 SVGIG (reference sequence). With 7 bases clipped from V and 8 bases from J, the junction kept 2 bases outside the gene matches. CDR3 coding DNA: TGTGCCTCGACTAGCGGGAGGTATGAGCAGTTCTTC. Amino acids: CASTSGRYEQFF.

The table lists this clonotype with many counts. The rearrangement links TRBV6-2 or TRBV6-3 to TRBJ2-1; 12 bases match TRBD2. The CDR3 extends over 17 amino acids. The germline V gene has CDR1 MNHEY and CDR2 SVGEGT. J was trimmed by 7 bases and V by 10 bases; bases with no gene match: 17. The CDR3 spells CAINRGASGRAGNEQFF. The CDR3 nucleotides read TGTGCCATAAACAGGGGGGCTAGCGGGAGGGCCGGAAATGAGCAGTTCTTC.

This clonotype was seen at least ten times. The chain combines TRBV5-1 with TRBJ1-2; D possibly corresponds to TRBD1 (5 bases). Germline V CDR1 and CDR2: SGHRS, YFSETQ. The CDR3 sequence is 14 residues long. V was clipped by 0 bases and J by 0 bases, with 6 bases between them. CDR3 nucleotides: TGCGCCAGCAGCTTGGGGGACGCTAACTATGGCTACACCTTC. Its protein product is CASSLGDANYGYTF.

With respect to this clonotype: This may be a read error: a much more frequent sequence differs by one nucleotide. V usage is TRBV3-1 and J usage is TRBJ1-1; 8 nucleotides agree with TRBD1. CDR1 LGHDT and CDR2 YNNKEL come from the germline V gene (reference sequence). The CDR3 totals 18 residues. CDR3 loop: CVSSQGRIRGQMNTEAFF. DNA of the CDR3: TGTGTCAGCAGCCAAGGACGAATCAGGGGGCAGATGAACACTGAAGCTTTCTTT.

This clonotype has ten or more counts. The V gene is TRBV28, the J gene TRBJ1-1; no definite D call. V dropped 8 bases and J dropped 9 bases, with 13 bases sitting between them. Germline V gene lookup returns CDR1 MDHEN and CDR2 SYDVKM. This CDR3 region has 11 residues. The CDR3 DNA reads as TGTGCCAGCCACAATGGGCGGAAAGCTTTCTTT. Amino acid sequence: CASHNGRKAFF.

This clonotype was counted ten times or more. CDR3 loop: CASSLNGRDEQFF. DNA of the CDR3: TGTGCCAGCAGTTTAAATGGTCGAGATGAGCAGTTCTTC. The rearrangement joins TRBV12-3 or TRBV12-4 to TRBJ2-1; no firm D call. V lost 2 bases and J lost 8, with 10 bases in between. The CDR3 extends over 13 amino acids.

For this clonotype: With a much larger clone just one base away, this may be a read error. The chain recombines TRBV30 with TRBJ1-1; D gene ambiguous. CDR1 is GTSNPN and CDR2 is SVGIG in the germline V gene (reference sequence). The CDR3 is 13 residues long. V lost 6 bases to trimming and J lost 0 bases, with 11 bases between them. The CDR3, as DNA: TGTGCCTGTAATCCGGACTTGAACACTGAAGCTTTCTTT. Protein product: CACNPDLNTEAFF.

This clonotype was seen at least ten times. CDR3 in amino acids: CASSVGGGSFPEQFF. Here the CDR3 DNA reads TGTGCCAGCAGCGTAGGTGGCGGGAGTTTCCCTGAGCAGTTCTTC. The chain links TRBV9 to TRBJ2-1, with 7 bases aligning to TRBD2. Trimming cost V 0 bases and J 9 bases; bases outside gene matches: 9. The CDR3 length is 15 residues. Germline CDR1 SGDLS, CDR2 YYNGEE.

This clonotype came up many times. The chain employs TRBV7-6 and TRBJ2-1; TRBD1 matches 7 bases. The CDR3 covers 16 residues. Germline V CDR1 and CDR2: SGHVS, FNYEAQ. After removal of 4 bases from V and 5 bases from J, the junction contained 11 bases not matched to a gene. DNA for the CDR3: TGTGCCAGCAGCTCCCCAGGGGGAGTGCGAGACAATGAGCAGTTCTTC. Translating gives CASSSPGGVRDNEQFF.

This clonotype turned up a few times. The V gene is TRBV20-1, the J gene TRBJ2-1, with D possibly TRBD2 on 5 matching bases. Trimming shortened V by 5 bases and J by 8 bases, and 13 bases separated the two germline ends. CDR1 DFQATT and CDR2 SNEGSKA come from the germline V gene (reference sequence). This CDR3 is built from 12 residues. CDR3 residues: CSAPGGWDEQFF. The CDR3 DNA reads as TGCAGTGCTCCGGGCGGGTGGGATGAGCAGTTCTTC.

This clonotype has more than one count but fewer than ten. One end of the junction does not line up with germline, which may come from a read error. The DNA for the CDR3 is TGTGCCAGCAGCCAAGATGCGGCTAGCGGGGTGTACAATGAGCAGCTCTTC. It specifies CASSQDAASGVYNEQLF. The chain is built from TRBV3-1 and TRBJ2-1, with TRBD2 matching 9 bases. The CDR3 covers 17 residues. Looked up from germline, CDR1 is LGHDT and CDR2 is YNNKEL (reference sequence).

This sequence joins TRBV5-1 and TRBJ2-5, with 9 bases fitting TRBD1. Germline-derived CDR1 and CDR2 are SGHRS and YFSETQ. The CDR3 is made up of 16 amino acids. V lost 1 base and J lost 4; bases outside the gene matches: 8. CDR3 sequence (DNA): TGCGCCAGCAGCTTGTTAGCACAGGGGGCAGGAGAGACCCAGTACTTC. Its protein product is CASSLLAQGAGETQYF.

As for this clonotype: Given the absence of the conserved phenylalanine or tryptophan at the CDR3 end, a read error is likely. The V and J genes are TRBV20-1 and TRBJ1-4, with D maybe TRBD1 (6 bases). The V gene lost 2 bases and the J gene lost 0 bases, with 13 bases spanning the gap. CDR3 length equals 16 residues. CDR1 and CDR2 (germline): DFQATT, SNEGSKA (reference sequence). CDR3 sequence: CSARPRQVATNEKLFL. The CDR3 DNA sequence: TGCAGTGCTAGACCCAGACAGGTTGCAACTAATGAAAAACTGTTTCTT.

At least ten counts were recorded for this clonotype. The chain carries TRBV7-9 and TRBJ2-1, with D perhaps assigned TRBD1 or TRBD2 (6 bases each). Trimming shortened V by 5 bases and J by 8 bases, and 19 bases separated the two germline ends. CDR1 and CDR2 (germline): SEHNR, FQNEAQ (reference sequence). The CDR3 length is 15 residues. The CDR3 coding sequence is TGTGCCAGCAGCCCTTGGGGGGCGAGTGGTCATGAGCAGTTCTTC. Protein: CASSPWGASGHEQFF.

This clonotype was recorded many times. V is TRBV6-1 and J is TRBJ1-1, with D maybe TRBD1 (5 bases). Between the trimmed V and J ends, which lost 5 bases and 9 bases, there was a span of 16 bases. The CDR3 is made up of 13 amino acids. Germline V gene data show CDR1 as MNHNS and CDR2 as SASEGT. CDR3 sequence reads: CASSWDASTKAFF. DNA of the CDR3: TGTGCCAGCAGTTGGGACGCCTCCACCAAAGCTTTCTTT.

The chain is built from TRBV20-1 and TRBJ2-3; TRBD2 is a possible D gene (5 bases). Trimming shortened V by 3 bases and J by 0 bases, and 13 bases separated the two germline ends. This CDR3 comprises 15 residues. Germline V lookup: CDR1 DFQATT, CDR2 SNEGSKA (reference sequence). Here the CDR3 DNA reads TGCAGTGCTAGTGTACGAGCGGTTAGCACAGATACGCAGTATTTT. This sequence encodes CSASVRAVSTDTQYF.

The rearrangement uses TRBV7-9 and TRBJ2-3, with 9 bases fitting TRBD2. The CDR3 loop spans 18 amino acids. CDR1 and CDR2 from the germline V gene are SEHNR and FQNEAQ (reference sequence). Unmatched junction bases numbered 11, after V lost 3 bases and J lost 1 base. The CDR3 protein is CASSFIWREGYGTDTQYF. The CDR3 nucleotides read TGTGCCAGCAGCTTCATTTGGCGGGAGGGTTACGGCACAGATACGCAGTATTTT.

This clonotype was recorded at least ten times. The V and J genes are TRBV20-1 and TRBJ2-7, with a tentative D call TRBD1 (5 bases). The CDR3 loop spans 13 amino acids. V lost 3 bases, J lost 0 bases, and 9 bases lay in between. Germline V gives CDR1 DFQATT, CDR2 SNEGSKA (reference sequence). The CDR3 protein is CSASTGSSYEQYF. CDR3 in DNA: TGCAGTGCTAGTACAGGTAGCTCCTACGAGCAGTACTTC.

At least ten counts were recorded for this clonotype. V usage is TRBV28 and J usage is TRBJ1-1, with D possibly being TRBD1 (5 bases). V was cut by 7 bases and J by 11 bases, with 20 bases left in between. The CDR3 totals 13 residues. Germline-derived CDR1 and CDR2 are MDHEN and SYDVKM. The CDR3 nucleotides are TGTGCCAGCACCAGCGTGGCGGCAGGGAGGGCTTTCTTT. Translating gives CASTSVAAGRAFF.